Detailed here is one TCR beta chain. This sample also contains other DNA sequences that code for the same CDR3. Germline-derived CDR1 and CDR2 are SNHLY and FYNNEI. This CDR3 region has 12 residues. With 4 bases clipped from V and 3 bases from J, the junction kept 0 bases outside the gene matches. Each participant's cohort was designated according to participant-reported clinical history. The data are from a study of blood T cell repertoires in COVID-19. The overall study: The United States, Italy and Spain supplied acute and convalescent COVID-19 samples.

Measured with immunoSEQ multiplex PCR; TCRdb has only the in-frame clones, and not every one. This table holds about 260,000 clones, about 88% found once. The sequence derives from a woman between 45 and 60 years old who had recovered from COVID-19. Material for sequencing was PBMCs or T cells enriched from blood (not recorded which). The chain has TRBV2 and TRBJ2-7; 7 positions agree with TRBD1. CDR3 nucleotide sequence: TGTGCCAGCAGTGGACAGGGCTACGAGCAGTACTTC. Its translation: CASSGQGYEQYF.